These 14 T cell receptor delta chains share one sample of origin, sequenced in a study of Vδ1+ human thymocytes. The study, taken as a whole, reports: In the thymus, TRG and TRD repertoires looked highly polyclonal with Gaussian CDR3 lengths.

These receptors have no identified antigens. Extracted RNA was reverse transcribed into cDNA. Pooled V-gene forward primers with one constant-region reverse primer generated the CDR3 amplicons by multiplex PCR. TCRdb fed the multiplex PCR reads into CATT to redo clone calling. The sample consists of 50,000 to 60,000 delta-chain clones, more than 13% of them appearing once. Sequencing was carried out using Vdelta1+ gamma-delta thymocytes from the thymus. Noted subset: FACS-sorted CD3+ TCRalphabeta- TCRVdelta1+ TCRVdelta2- thymocytes. The source of these receptors is a girl under three years old who had congenital heart surgery.

The V and J genes are TRDV1 and TRDJ1, with 7 bases matching TRDD3. CDR3 length: 18 residues. The germline gives CDR1 TSWWSYY, CDR2 QGS. The CDR3 DNA is TGTGCCCTGCTACTTGGGGATAAGCCAAACGCGTACACCGATAAACTCATCTTT. Protein sequence: CALLLGDKPNAYTDKLIF.

This rearrangement joins TRDV1 to TRDJ1; D is unclear. The V end was cut by 2 bases, the J end by 0 bases, with 13 bases between. CDR1 TSWWSYY and CDR2 QGS come from the germline V gene. CDR3 length equals 16 residues. CDR3 coding DNA: TGTGCTCTTGGGGAAGGACGGCTCTTCTACACCGATAAACTCATCTTT. It is translated as CALGEGRLFYTDKLIF.

In this sample, this clone turned up once. V usage is TRDV1 and J usage is TRDJ1; 9 bases are shared with TRDD3. CDR1 is TSWWSYY, CDR2 QGS, per germline. J lost 3 bases, V lost 4 bases, and 15 bases had no gene match. The CDR3 is made up of 18 amino acids. The CDR3 loop is CALGAGNWGTPYADKLIF. The DNA of the CDR3 is TGTGCTCTTGGGGCGGGGAACTGGGGGACCCCATACGCCGATAAACTCATCTTT.

The sample holds a few counts of this clone. The chain links TRDV1 to TRDJ1, with TRDD3 identical over 9 bases. CDR1 and CDR2 from the germline V gene are TSWWSYY and QGS. The CDR3 totals 21 residues. V trimming: 0 bases; J trimming: 0 bases; junction bases outside the gene matches: 17. In nucleotides, the CDR3 is TGTGCTCTTGGGGAACTTCTATTGGCCACAGCTGGGGGATTGTACACCGATAAACTCATCTTT. This encodes CALGELLLATAGGLYTDKLIF.

The chain has TRDV1 and TRDJ1; D assignment may be TRDD2 or TRDD3 (5 bases each). The V and J ends lost 0 bases and 2 bases respectively, with 28 bases between them. This CDR3 spans 21 amino acids. Germline assignment: CDR1 TSWWSYY and CDR2 QGS. Here the CDR3 reads CALGELQPTCVRGLPTDKLIF. The CDR3 DNA is TGTGCTCTTGGGGAACTACAACCTACGTGTGTCCGGGGGCTTCCAACCGATAAACTCATCTTT.

The rearrangement uses TRDV1 and TRDJ1; D tentatively fits TRDD2 or TRDD3 (5 bases each). V shed 3 bases and J shed 6 bases, with 17 bases lying between them. Germline V gene sequence: CDR1 TSWWSYY, CDR2 QGS. This CDR3 has 15 amino acids. CDR3 DNA: TGTGCTCTTGGGGACCCTCCCCTACTGGAGTATAAACTCATCTTT. It translates to CALGDPPLLEYKLIF.

This clone occurred many times. This chain connects TRDV2 to TRDJ1, with TRDD2 as a possible D gene (5 bases). CDR1 GEAIGNYY and CDR2 EKD come from the germline V gene. V was pared by 3 bases and J by 9 bases, with 13 bases between. This CDR3 contains 12 residues. The CDR3 reads CACDRLLPQLIF. CDR3 bases: TGTGCCTGTGACCGCCTACTGCCCCAACTCATCTTT.

The gene calls are TRDV1 and TRDJ1; unclear D gene. The V end lost 5 bases, the J end lost 10 bases, and 29 bases lay between the germline ends. The CDR3 is 17 residues long. The germline CDR1 and CDR2 sequences are TSWWSYY and QGS. As DNA, the CDR3 is TGTGCTCTTGGGAAAATCCTTAGCCCATGCCCTGTCTCGGGACTCATCTTT. Translating it yields CALGKILSPCPVSGLIF.

There are a few counts of this clone. The chain has TRDV1 and TRDJ1, with 10 bases matching TRDD3. CDR1 and CDR2 from the germline V gene are TSWWSYY and QGS. CDR3 length: 18 amino acids. The V gene end was trimmed by 5 bases and the J gene end by 3 bases; junction bases not matched to a gene: 15. The CDR3 protein is CALGISGGGGYKADKLIF. The CDR3 region has the DNA TGTGCTCTTGGGATCTCTGGAGGTGGGGGATACAAAGCCGATAAACTCATCTTT.

This chain joins TRDV1 and TRDJ1; D is possibly TRDD2 or TRDD3 (5 bases each). V gave up 0 bases and J gave up 2 bases, with 16 bases separating them. Germline CDR1 reads TSWWSYY; CDR2 reads QGS. The CDR3 contains 17 residues. Written as DNA, the CDR3 is TGTGCTCTTGGGGAACTAGCCCCTACCCGGGGGACCGATAAACTCATCTTT. Translated: CALGELAPTRGTDKLIF.

This clone has more than one count but fewer than ten. V usage is TRDV1 and J usage is TRDJ1, with 7 bases matching TRDD3. CDR3 size: 17 residues. Trimming cost V 4 bases and J 3 bases; bases outside gene matches: 14. Germline lookup yields CDR1 TSWWSYY and CDR2 QGS. The CDR3 reads CALGVPWGSNKADKLIF. The CDR3 coding sequence is TGTGCTCTTGGGGTTCCGTGGGGGAGCAATAAGGCCGATAAACTCATCTTT.

This chain links TRDV1 with TRDJ1; 9 bases fit TRDD3. V lost 4 bases, J lost 0 bases, and 18 bases stayed unmatched. From germline, CDR1 is TSWWSYY and CDR2 QGS. This CDR3 is 20 amino acids long. Here the CDR3 reads CALGGLGTGGHEPYTDKLIF. The CDR3, as DNA: TGTGCTCTTGGGGGACTGGGTACTGGGGGACATGAGCCGTACACCGATAAACTCATCTTT.

The rearrangement joins TRDV1 to TRDJ1; TRDD3 matches at 10 bases. V gave up 0 bases and J gave up 3 bases; unmatched junction bases: 13. The CDR3 extends over 19 amino acids. Germline lookup yields CDR1 TSWWSYY and CDR2 QGS. The CDR3 sequence: CALGELSLLGDARADKLIF. For the CDR3, the DNA is TGTGCTCTTGGGGAACTATCCCTACTGGGGGATGCGAGAGCCGATAAACTCATCTTT.

This clone came up many times. The rearrangement joins TRDV2 to TRDJ1, with 11 positions matching TRDD3. V lost 3 bases to trimming and J lost 0 bases; unmatched junction nucleotides: 23. Germline-derived CDR1 and CDR2 are GEAIGNYY and EKD. The CDR3 runs to 22 residues. The CDR3 region has the DNA TGTGCCTGTGACCTACTAGGGATTGGGGGATACGCGGGCCCCTCAGACACCGATAAACTCATCTTT. Protein sequence: CACDLLGIGGYAGPSDTDKLIF.